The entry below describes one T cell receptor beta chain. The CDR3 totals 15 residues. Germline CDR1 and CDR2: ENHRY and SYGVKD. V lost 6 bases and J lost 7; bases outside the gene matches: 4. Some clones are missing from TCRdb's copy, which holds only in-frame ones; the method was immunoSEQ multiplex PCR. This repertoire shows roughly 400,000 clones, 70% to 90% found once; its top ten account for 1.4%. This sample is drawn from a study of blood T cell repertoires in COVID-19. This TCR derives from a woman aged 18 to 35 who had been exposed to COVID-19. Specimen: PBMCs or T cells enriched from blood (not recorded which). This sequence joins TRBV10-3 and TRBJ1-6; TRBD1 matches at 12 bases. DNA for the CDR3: TGTGCCATCAGGGGACAGGGGGCAATCAATTCACCCCTCCACTTT. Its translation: CAIRGQGAINSPLHF.